Only a few counts were recorded for the clone carrying this T cell receptor (beta chain). Every bit of the isolated RNA underwent reverse transcription, so sequencing read expressed TCRB transcripts. This table comes from immunoSEQ multiplex PCR, and its TCRdb copy is limited to in-frame clones, with some not included. The table includes 150,000 to 170,000 clones, about 8.1% detected once. Every donor had blood drawn once into heparin, approximately 0.11 L on average. The data stem from a study of beta chain features in type 1 diabetes. V lost 2 bases and J lost 8, with 21 bases in between. The CDR3 runs 17 residues. From germline, CDR1 is MGHDK and CDR2 SYGVNS.

This clonotype was sampled from a man younger than 30 in good health. Sample: central memory CD4+ T cells from blood. The chain carries TRBV25-1 and TRBJ1-4, with a tentative D call TRBD1 (6 bases). CDR3 nucleotide sequence: TGTGCCAGCAGTGAAATGGCGGCTCAGGGGTTAGGAGAAAAACTGTTTTTT. It encodes CASSEMAAQGLGEKLFF.